Listed here is a single T cell receptor (beta chain). Its target is not known. This entry is derived from a study of radiation and T cells in renal cell carcinoma. The study's findings and limits: Baseline intratumoral clonotype presence is unknown without pretreatment biopsies.

Time point: blood 2 weeks post-SBRT. Treatment in this sample: 15 Gy SBRT to primary tumor, nephrectomy 4 weeks later. Libraries were prepared by immunoSEQ multiplex PCR; TCRdb keeps only in-frame clonotypes and omits some of them. The sample lists about 47,000 clones; 80% were seen once. The V end was cut by 2 bases, the J end by 3 bases, with 8 bases between. The CDR3 runs to 13 residues. Germline V gene lookup returns CDR1 SQVTM and CDR2 ANQGSEA. This TCR was recovered from a woman aged 70 to 79 with renal cell carcinoma. The J gene is TRBJ2-1, the V gene TRBV29-1; D unresolved. Sequencing was performed on blood, taken from a patient whose treatment included radiotherapy and nephrectomy. CDR3 DNA: TGCAGCGTTGAAAGTCCAGACTACAATGAGCAGTTCTTC. The encoded protein is CSVESPDYNEQFF.